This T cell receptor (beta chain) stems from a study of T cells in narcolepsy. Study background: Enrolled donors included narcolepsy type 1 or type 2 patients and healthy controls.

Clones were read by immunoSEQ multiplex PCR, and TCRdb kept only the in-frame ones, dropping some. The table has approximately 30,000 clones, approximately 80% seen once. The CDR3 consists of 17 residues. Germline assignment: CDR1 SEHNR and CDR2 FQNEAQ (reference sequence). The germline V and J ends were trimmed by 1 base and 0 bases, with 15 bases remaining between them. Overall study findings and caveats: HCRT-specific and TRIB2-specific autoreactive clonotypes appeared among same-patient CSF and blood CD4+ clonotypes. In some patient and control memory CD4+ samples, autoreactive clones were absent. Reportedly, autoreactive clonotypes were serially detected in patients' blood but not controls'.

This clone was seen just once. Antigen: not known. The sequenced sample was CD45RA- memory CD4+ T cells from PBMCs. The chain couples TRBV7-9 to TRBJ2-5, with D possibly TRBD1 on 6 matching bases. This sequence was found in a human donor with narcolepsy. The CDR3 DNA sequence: TGTGCCAGCAGCTTAGGGTTGGCAGGGGCCTACCAAGAGACCCAGTACTTC. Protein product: CASSLGLAGAYQETQYF.